The 24 T cell receptor beta chains below come from one sample, sequenced in a study of blood T cells in healthy people across ages. It was with a sample-barcoded 5' primer and a J-beta primer mix that a second PCR of roughly 7 to 11 cycles was run. TCRdb redid the calling of the 5' RACE reads with MiXCR, one entry per CDR3 protein. The sample consists of some 1.4 million distinct CDR3 sequences, roughly 40% of them appearing once. The specimen sequenced was blood. These receptors were obtained from a woman under 30 in good health.

The genes are TRBV28 and TRBJ2-7, with 8 bases that match TRBD2. The length of the CDR3 is 18 residues. The V segment lost 3 bases and the J segment 4 bases; nucleotides outside the gene matches: 17. Germline CDR1 and CDR2: MDHEN and SYDVKM. The CDR3 nucleotides read TGTGCCAGCAGTTTGTCTTCGCTCCTGGGACTAGGTGATTACGAGCAGTACTTC. This translates into CASSLSSLLGLGDYEQYF.

This clonotype appeared many times. The genes are TRBV29-1 and TRBJ2-3; 7 bases map to TRBD2. V lost 5 bases to trimming and J lost 2 bases; unmatched junction nucleotides: 10. The CDR3 loop spans 15 amino acids. The germline gives CDR1 SQVTM, CDR2 ANQGSEA. This CDR3 reads CSVSGGGIDTDTQYF. DNA of the CDR3: TGCAGCGTTTCCGGGGGAGGGATAGACACAGATACGCAGTATTTT.

Regarding this clonotype: Germline and junction disagree at one end, which may indicate a read error. V is TRBV5-6 and J is TRBJ2-3, with 11 bases matching TRBD2. Germline V gene sequence: CDR1 SGHDT, CDR2 YYEEEE. The CDR3 covers 15 residues. Here the CDR3 DNA reads TGTGACAGCAGCTTAAACGGACTAGCGGGAGATACGCAGTATTTT. It is translated as CDSSLNGLAGDTQYF.

The chain uses TRBV11-2 and TRBJ2-5; TRBD1 aligns across 7 bases. The J call could be wrong; TRBJ2-4 is a better fit for the DNA end. This CDR3 comprises 17 residues. Germline CDR1 reads SGHAT; CDR2 reads FQNNGV. CDR3 amino acids: CASSGLRGSEAKNIQYF. CDR3 nucleotide sequence: TGTGCCAGCAGCGGTCTCAGGGGGAGCGAGGCCAAAAACATTCAGTACTTC.

This clonotype was found once. This sequence joins TRBV12-3 or TRBV12-4 and TRBJ1-1; D possibly corresponds to TRBD1 (6 bases). The V end lost 3 bases, the J end lost 5 bases, and 10 bases lay between the germline ends. The CDR3 runs 13 residues. The CDR3 DNA sequence: TGTGCCAGCAGTTTTCAGGGGCCTACTGAAGCTTTCTTT. Protein sequence: CASSFQGPTEAFF.

This clonotype was recorded once. The V call is TRBV24-1, the J call TRBJ1-5, with TRBD1 as a possible D gene (5 bases). CDR3 length equals 15 residues. Germline V gives CDR1 KGHDR, CDR2 SFDVKD. The V end was cut by 4 bases, the J end by 4 bases, with 13 bases between. CDR3 bases: TGTGCCACCAGTGAGGCGGGGCCGACAAATCAGCCCCAGCATTTT. Protein product: CATSEAGPTNQPQHF.

The chain combines TRBV11-2 with TRBJ2-5, with TRBD2 as a possible D gene (5 bases). Germline assignment: CDR1 SGHAT and CDR2 FQNNGV. This CDR3 is built from 14 residues. V lost 3 bases and J lost 1, with 9 bases in between. CDR3 region: CASSFGEPQETQYF. Here the CDR3 DNA reads TGTGCCAGCAGCTTCGGGGAGCCCCAAGAGACCCAGTACTTC.

This clonotype has only a few counts. The chain employs TRBV25-1 and TRBJ2-7, with 7 nucleotides matching TRBD2. Trimming cost V 6 bases and J 0 bases; bases outside gene matches: 8. Germline assignment: CDR1 MGHDK and CDR2 SYGVNS. There are 15 residues in the CDR3. CDR3 nucleotide sequence: TGTGCCAGCAGACCCTCTGGCGGGAGCTCCTACGAGCAGTACTTC. It codes for CASRPSGGSSYEQYF.

The chain links TRBV7-2 to TRBJ2-1; possible D gene TRBD2, 5 bases. Germline loops: CDR1 SGHTA, CDR2 FQGNSA. V lost 1 base to trimming and J lost 10 bases, with 17 bases between them. There are 15 residues in the CDR3. Here the CDR3 reads CASSLVGGSSREQFF. CDR3 nucleotides: TGTGCCAGCAGCTTAGTAGGAGGCTCCTCCAGGGAGCAGTTCTTC.

The chain employs TRBV10-3 and TRBJ2-3; D remains unclear. CDR3 length equals 14 residues. Germline V gene sequence: CDR1 ENHRY, CDR2 SYGVKD. Trimming removed 3 bases at V and 2 bases at J, with 9 bases between. The CDR3 DNA reads as TGTGCCATCAGTGAAAAGATGATCACAGATACGCAGTATTTT. It yields the protein CAISEKMITDTQYF.

The rearrangement links TRBV2 to TRBJ2-7, with a tentative D call TRBD2 (5 bases). The CDR3 totals 12 residues. V was cut by 7 bases and J by 3 bases, with 10 bases left in between. The germline CDR1 and CDR2 sequences are SNHLY and FYNNEI. The CDR3: CASNSGYYEQYF. In DNA form, the CDR3 reads TGTGCCAGCAACAGCGGATACTACGAGCAGTACTTC.

The J gene is TRBJ2-5, the V gene TRBV29-1, with D maybe TRBD2 (7 bases). The end of the DNA aligns better with TRBJ2-7, so the J call may be wrong. The CDR3 is made up of 15 amino acids. Per germline, CDR1 SQVTM and CDR2 ANQGSEA. CDR3 in amino acids: CSVWVWGRGIFEQYF. Here the CDR3 DNA reads TGCAGCGTCTGGGTTTGGGGGCGGGGGATTTTCGAGCAGTACTTC.

The chain recombines TRBV10-3 with TRBJ2-5; 9 bases are a match to TRBD1. Losses at the gene ends were 3 bases for V and 1 base for J; bases not matched to a gene: 12. CDR1 is ENHRY, CDR2 SYGVKD, per germline. The CDR3 length is 18 residues. CDR3 residues: CAISDWGLDRGLQETQYF. The CDR3 DNA is TGTGCCATCAGTGATTGGGGCTTGGACAGGGGCCTCCAAGAGACCCAGTACTTC.

This clonotype was found a few times. The chain carries TRBV20-1 and TRBJ2-7; 9 bases map to TRBD2. The CDR3 is made up of 14 amino acids. Trimming at V came to 3 bases and at J to 5 bases, leaving 8 bases not matched to a gene. The germline CDR1 and CDR2 sequences are DFQATT and SNEGSKA (reference sequence). The CDR3 reads CSASLAGTSNEQYF. In DNA form, the CDR3 reads TGCAGTGCTAGCCTAGCGGGAACCTCGAACGAGCAGTACTTC.

This chain connects TRBV7-6 to TRBJ2-7, with a possible D match to TRBD1 (6 bases). The V gene lost 5 bases and the J gene lost 0 bases, with 11 bases spanning the gap. Germline V lookup: CDR1 SGHVS, CDR2 FNYEAQ. The CDR3 contains 14 residues. CDR3 in DNA: TGTGCCAGCAGCAAAGGACAGCTCTCCTACGAGCAGTACTTC. It is translated as CASSKGQLSYEQYF.

Comments on this clonotype: At one end, the junction sequence differs from germline, possibly due to a read error. This chain links TRBV3-1 with TRBJ2-3; TRBD1 aligns across 9 bases. Germline values: CDR1 LGHDT, CDR2 YNNKEL (reference sequence). The CDR3 loop spans 19 amino acids. The CDR3 DNA reads TGTGCCGGCAGCCAGGCCAGATTCCGGGACAGGGAACCGGGAGATACACAGTATTTT. Translation: CAGSQARFRDREPGDTQYF.

This clonotype was detected a few times. The chain carries TRBV3-1 and TRBJ1-6, with D hard to call. V gave up 6 bases and J gave up 5 bases, with 2 bases separating them. The CDR3 is made up of 11 amino acids. Germline V gene sequence: CDR1 LGHDT, CDR2 YNNKEL (reference sequence). CDR3: CASSNNSPLHF. The CDR3, as DNA: TGTGCCAGCAGTAATAATTCACCCCTCCACTTT.

The chain has TRBV10-3 and TRBJ1-2; TRBD1 is a possible D gene (5 bases). CDR1 and CDR2 (germline): ENHRY, SYGVKD. Between the trimmed V and J ends, which lost 6 bases and 5 bases, there was a span of 13 bases. The CDR3 consists of 13 residues. The CDR3 DNA reads TGTGCCATCAGGGAGGACACAGTATATGGCTACACCTTC. Encoded protein: CAIREDTVYGYTF.

The chain links TRBV6-1 to TRBJ1-2; D not resolved. The CDR3 runs 16 residues. The V gene's germline CDR1 is MNHNS and CDR2 SASEGT. V lost 5 bases and J 8 bases, leaving 24 bases between the germline ends. DNA for the CDR3: TGTGCCAGCAGTCCTCCGGGAAACGTCTTCTCCGCGGGCTACACCTTC. Translating gives CASSPPGNVFSAGYTF.

The chain is built from TRBV29-1 and TRBJ2-7; D possibly matches TRBD1 or TRBD2 (5 bases each). The CDR3 is 17 residues long. Germline loops: CDR1 SQVTM, CDR2 ANQGSEA. V was pared by 4 bases and J by 1 base, with 23 bases between. Here the CDR3 DNA reads TGCAGCGTTGTCATGAAGTCGGAGAGGGGACCTTCCTACGAGCAGTACTTC. Residues: CSVVMKSERGPSYEQYF.

This clonotype was seen ten or more times. J is TRBJ2-1 and V is TRBV7-8; D unclear. Germline values: CDR1 SGHVS, CDR2 FQNEAQ. The CDR3 sequence is 12 residues long. Trimming stripped 1 base from V and 9 bases from J, with 7 bases between. CDR3 residues: CASSLVRGEQFF. The CDR3 DNA is TGTGCCAGCAGCTTAGTGAGAGGTGAGCAGTTCTTC.

The CDR3 DNA reads as TGCGCCAGCAGCCTCGGCGAAACGGAGCAGTTCTTC. Protein sequence: CASSLGETEQFF. The chain is built from TRBV5-1 and TRBJ2-1; no clear D. The germline gives CDR1 SGHRS, CDR2 YFSETQ. The CDR3 length is 12 residues. V was trimmed by 4 bases and J by 10 bases, leaving 12 bases between them.

This clonotype was observed a few times. The chain joins TRBV5-1 to TRBJ2-1; TRBD1 agrees at 7 bases. The V and J ends lost 4 bases and 4 bases, in that order; junction bases with no gene match: 8. This CDR3 has 15 amino acids. In germline, CDR1 is SGHRS, CDR2 YFSETQ. The CDR3 loop is CASSLGGQHYNEQFF. As DNA, the CDR3 is TGCGCCAGCAGCCTTGGGGGACAGCATTACAATGAGCAGTTCTTC.

The chain links TRBV6-6 to TRBJ1-1; D remains unclear. Germline V gives CDR1 MNHNY, CDR2 SVGAGI (reference sequence). V was pared by 2 bases and J by 4 bases, with 14 bases between. The CDR3 length is 15 residues. The CDR3 DNA follows: TGTGCCAGCAGTTACAAGGCCACCGGAGGCACTGAAGCTTTCTTT. It is translated as CASSYKATGGTEAFF.